This T cell receptor beta chain was observed in a study of blood T cells in healthy people across ages. A few counts support this clonotype. Its antigen is as yet unknown. A second PCR of roughly 7 to 11 cycles used a sample-barcoded 5' primer and a J-beta primer mix. Unique molecular identifiers of 12 random nucleotides labeled each cDNA. Per sample, CDR3-containing paired-end reads numbered at least 2.5 million. TCRdb re-called the 5' RACE reads with MiXCR, one entry per CDR3 protein. The table shows 1.5 million or so distinct CDR3 sequences, with around 42% occurring only once. The CDR3 has 15 amino acids. Germline V gene data show CDR1 as SEHNR and CDR2 as FQNEAQ (reference sequence). Losses at the gene ends were 5 bases for V and 1 base for J; bases not matched to a gene: 5. Broader study findings: Estimates of diversity drawn from one million T cells were considered underestimates.

The J gene is TRBJ2-1, the V gene TRBV7-9, with 7 bases lining up with TRBD2. The sequencing input was blood. The TCR comes from a woman between 18 and 29 years old in good health. The CDR3 nucleotides are TGTGCCAGCAGCCTCGGGGGGAAGTCCTACAATGAGCAGTTCTTC. Its protein is CASSLGGKSYNEQFF.